What follows are 30 T cell receptor beta chains derived from one specimen sequenced in a study of cytotoxic CD8 clonotypes in ibrutinib-treated CLL. Assay used: immunoSEQ multiplex PCR; TCRdb lists only in-frame clones, some missing. The sample includes roughly 250,000 clones, roughly 74% of them seen just once. The sample consisted of PBMCs, taken after 24 months of ibrutinib treatment. Source of these receptors: a human donor with chronic lymphocytic leukemia.

This clone was detected once. V gene TRBV27 combines with J gene TRBJ2-7, with 10 bases aligning to TRBD2. The CDR3 loop spans 18 amino acids. CDR1 and CDR2 from the germline V gene are MNHEY and SMNVEV (reference sequence). The J segment lost 3 bases and the V segment lost 7 bases, leaving 18 bases of the junction unmatched. The CDR3 region has the DNA TGTGCCAGCACCATAACGGGCCCAATTCTAGCGGGAGTCTACGAGCAGTACTTC. Translated: CASTITGPILAGVYEQYF.

The CDR3 region has the DNA TGTGCCAGCAGCTTAGGTGCCGATACGCAGTATTTT. Protein: CASSLGADTQYF. This sequence joins TRBV7-9 and TRBJ2-3; D gene uncertain. The CDR3 runs 12 residues. V lost 1 base, J lost 6 bases, and 5 bases lay in between. CDR1 SEHNR and CDR2 FQNEAQ come from the germline V gene (reference sequence).

The chain joins TRBV5-1 to TRBJ2-2; a weak D match, TRBD2 (5 bases). This CDR3 contains 13 residues. The germline V and J ends were trimmed by 2 bases and 6 bases, with 8 bases remaining between them. Germline V gene data show CDR1 as SGHRS and CDR2 as YFSETQ. This CDR3 is CASSFEGAGELFF. DNA of the CDR3: TGCGCCAGCAGCTTCGAGGGAGCCGGGGAGCTGTTTTTT.

This rearrangement joins TRBV7-2 to TRBJ2-5; weak D call: TRBD2 (7 bases). Per germline, CDR1 SGHTA and CDR2 FQGNSA. The CDR3 sequence is 15 residues long. The ends were cut back, 5 bases at V and 4 bases at J, with 17 bases in the middle. The chain's CDR3 is CASSHFSGGPETQYF. The CDR3 DNA reads TGTGCCAGCAGCCATTTCTCCGGGGGGCCAGAGACCCAGTACTTC.

The chain uses TRBV27 and TRBJ2-3; D remains unclear. CDR3 length: 12 residues. CDR1 is MNHEY, CDR2 SMNVEV, per germline (reference sequence). V was trimmed by 6 bases and J by 4 bases, leaving 8 bases between them. The CDR3 sequence is CASSSLSDTQYF. CDR3 sequence (DNA): TGTGCCAGCAGCTCCTTGTCAGATACGCAGTATTTT.

The chain is built from TRBV4-2 and TRBJ1-2; D is ambiguous. Germline lookup yields CDR1 LGHNA and CDR2 YNFKEQ. This CDR3 has 16 residues. V shed 1 base and J shed 4 bases, with 16 bases lying between them. CDR3 amino acids: CASSQGLGQDVYGYTF. CDR3 DNA sequence: TGTGCCAGCAGCCAAGGATTGGGCCAGGACGTCTATGGCTACACCTTC.

Points on this clone: Other DNA sequences in this specimen translate into the identical CDR3. The rearrangement uses TRBV6-6 and TRBJ1-3, with D tentatively TRBD1 (5 bases). V dropped 3 bases and J dropped 4 bases, with 10 bases sitting between them. The CDR3 contains 14 residues. Germline CDR1 MNHNY, CDR2 SVGAGI (reference sequence). CDR3 in amino acids: CASSYRGTGNTIYF. The CDR3 coding sequence is TGTGCCAGCAGTTATCGGGGGACCGGAAACACCATATATTTT.

The V gene is TRBV29-1, the J gene TRBJ1-4, with D perhaps TRBD1 (5 bases). Germline V CDR1 and CDR2: SQVTM, ANQGSEA. The CDR3 contains 14 residues. The V gene lost 6 bases and the J gene lost 0 bases, with 11 bases spanning the gap. CDR3 sequence: CSVLLQATNEKLFF. CDR3 nucleotide sequence: TGCAGCGTATTATTACAGGCAACTAATGAAAAACTGTTTTTT.

Comment on this clone: The sample carries other DNA sequences with the same CDR3. This sequence joins TRBV6-5 and TRBJ2-7; D is ambiguous. The CDR3 length is 13 residues. Germline assignment: CDR1 MNHEY and CDR2 SVGAGI. V lost 0 bases to trimming and J lost 2 bases, with 5 bases between them. In DNA form, the CDR3 reads TGTGCCAGCAGTTACTCGCCGACCTACGAGCAGTACTTC. Translated: CASSYSPTYEQYF.

The chain links TRBV5-4 to TRBJ1-2; 9 nucleotides align to TRBD1. The germline V gene encodes CDR1 SGHNT and CDR2 YYREEE (reference sequence). Trimming took 5 bases from V and 8 from J; bases not matched to a gene: 10. This CDR3 contains 14 residues. DNA of the CDR3: TGTGCCAGCAGTCCGGACAGGGGCAAAGGAGGCTACACCTTC. This translates into CASSPDRGKGGYTF.

The genes are TRBV6-5 and TRBJ2-7; D gene ambiguous. V gave up 4 bases and J gave up 0 bases, with 13 bases separating them. Germline assignment: CDR1 MNHEY and CDR2 SVGAGI. This CDR3 is 15 amino acids long. This CDR3 is CASSSLSASSYEQYF. In DNA form, the CDR3 reads TGTGCCAGCAGTTCTCTCTCAGCCAGCTCCTACGAGCAGTACTTC.

This clone was observed a handful of times. This chain joins TRBV9 and TRBJ1-4; D gene uncertain. From germline, CDR1 is SGDLS and CDR2 YYNGEE. V gave up 4 bases and J gave up 0 bases, with 10 bases separating them. The CDR3 spans 15 residues. The CDR3 loop reads CASSPSGATNEKLFF. As DNA, the CDR3 is TGTGCCAGCAGCCCCAGCGGGGCAACTAATGAAAAACTGTTTTTT.

V is TRBV2 and J is TRBJ2-7; no clear D. Germline V gene sequence: CDR1 SNHLY, CDR2 FYNNEI. CDR3 size: 13 residues. Trimming removed 6 bases at V and 11 bases at J, with 20 bases between. The CDR3 sequence: CASRKVGVEWEYF. The CDR3 nucleotides are TGTGCCAGCAGGAAGGTTGGGGTGGAGTGGGAGTACTTC.

This chain uses TRBV7-9 with TRBJ2-1; D ambiguous. CDR1 SEHNR and CDR2 FQNEAQ come from the germline V gene (reference sequence). V lost 0 bases to trimming and J lost 1 base, with 4 bases between them. This CDR3 contains 14 residues. In DNA, the CDR3 is TGTGCCAGCAGCTTAGCAGTATCCTACAATGAGCAGTTCTTC. This translates into CASSLAVSYNEQFF.

The rearrangement uses TRBV6-1 and TRBJ2-5; TRBD1 or TRBD2 may be the D gene (5 bases each). The CDR3 extends over 15 amino acids. Trimming stripped 0 bases from V and 5 bases from J, with 13 bases between. CDR1 and CDR2 from the germline V gene are MNHNS and SASEGT. This chain's CDR3 is CASSEARRRGETQYF. The CDR3 region has the DNA TGTGCCAGCAGTGAAGCTCGACGACGGGGCGAGACCCAGTACTTC.

The rearrangement joins TRBV15 to TRBJ2-3; D call uncertain. CDR3 length: 15 amino acids. V dropped 1 base and J dropped 2 bases, with 10 bases sitting between them. The germline V gene has CDR1 LNHNV and CDR2 YYDKDF (reference sequence). For the CDR3, the DNA is TGTGCCACCAGCAGAGCTAGTCCAGCCACAGATACGCAGTATTTT. As protein: CATSRASPATDTQYF. The full variable domain, its missing parts supplied by reference TRBV15 and TRBJ2-3, is DAMVIQNPRYQVTQFGKPVTLSCSQTLNHNVMYWYQQKSSQAPKLLFHYYDKDFNNEADTPDNFQSRRPNTSFCFLDIRSPGLGDTAMYLCATSRASPATDTQYFGPGTRLTVL.

The chain recombines TRBV9 with TRBJ2-5; possibly TRBD1 for D (6 bases). Trimming removed 3 bases at V and 2 bases at J, with 14 bases between. Germline V gives CDR1 SGDLS, CDR2 YYNGEE. This CDR3 region has 15 residues. CDR3 nucleotides: TGTGCCAGCAGCGAGAGGGGGTTGGGGCAAGAGACCCAGTACTTC. This sequence encodes CASSERGLGQETQYF.

The chain combines TRBV5-1 with TRBJ1-2; TRBD1 might be the D (5 bases). Trimming removed 2 bases from V and 1 base from J, with 15 bases in between. This CDR3 comprises 16 residues. Germline values: CDR1 SGHRS, CDR2 YFSETQ. The CDR3 loop is CASSLSKGPYNYGYTF. The CDR3, as DNA: TGCGCCAGCAGCTTAAGTAAGGGACCCTATAACTATGGCTACACCTTC. The variable domain in full, completed from reference TRBV5-1 and TRBJ1-2, reads KAGVTQTPRYLIKTRGQQVTLSCSPISGHRSVSWYQQTPGQGLQFLFEYFSETQRNKGNFPGRFSGRQFSNSRSEMNVSTLELGDSALYLCASSLSKGPYNYGYTFGSGTRLTVV.

This chain links TRBV27 with TRBJ2-1, with D possibly TRBD1 on 6 matching bases. Per germline, CDR1 MNHEY and CDR2 SMNVEV (reference sequence). V was shortened by 2 bases and J by 3 bases, with 8 bases between the two germline ends. CDR3 length: 14 amino acids. This CDR3 reads CASSLTGHYNEQFF. The CDR3 bases are TGTGCCAGCAGTTTAACAGGGCACTACAATGAGCAGTTCTTC.

This CDR3 is CSVGEGNYGYTF. CDR3 in DNA: TGCAGCGTAGGGGAGGGGAACTATGGCTACACCTTC. The V call is TRBV29-1, the J call TRBJ1-2; D possibly corresponds to TRBD1 (5 bases). This CDR3 has 12 amino acids. Germline CDR1 and CDR2: SQVTM and ANQGSEA. The ends were cut back, 6 bases at V and 2 bases at J, with 10 bases in the middle.

The chain has TRBV6-4 and TRBJ2-7; 8 nucleotides align to TRBD1. V lost 4 bases and J lost 5; bases outside the gene matches: 7. The CDR3 is made up of 14 amino acids. Germline CDR1 and CDR2: MRHNA and SNTAGT. CDR3 loop: CASSGGQGTNEQYF. In DNA, the CDR3 is TGTGCCAGCAGTGGTGGACAGGGTACAAACGAGCAGTACTTC.

J is TRBJ2-5 and V is TRBV29-1, with TRBD1 as a possible D gene (7 bases). The CDR3 covers 18 residues. Per the germline V gene, CDR1 is SQVTM and CDR2 is ANQGSEA. Trimming cost V 1 base and J 5 bases, with 26 bases left between them. CDR3 sequence (DNA): TGCAGCGTTGAAGGGGGAAGGAGGGGGCCCCAAGTCGGGGAGACCCAGTACTTC. As protein: CSVEGGRRGPQVGETQYF.

The rearrangement uses TRBV6-5 and TRBJ2-7, with a weak D call TRBD1 (6 bases). Per the germline V gene, CDR1 is MNHEY and CDR2 is SVGAGI. The V gene lost 2 bases and the J gene lost 4 bases, with 12 bases spanning the gap. This CDR3 comprises 14 residues. The CDR3: CASSYAGAGYEQYF. Here the CDR3 DNA reads TGTGCCAGCAGTTACGCAGGGGCTGGTTACGAGCAGTACTTC.

This chain connects TRBV9 to TRBJ1-4; 7 bases line up with TRBD1. The germline V gene encodes CDR1 SGDLS and CDR2 YYNGEE. Unmatched junction bases numbered 6, after V lost 0 bases and J lost 4 bases. The CDR3 extends over 16 amino acids. CDR3 in DNA: TGTGCCAGCAGCGTAGATTCCGGGACAGATAATGAAAAACTGTTTTTT. Its protein is CASSVDSGTDNEKLFF. Together with reference TRBV9 and TRBJ1-4, the CDR3 gives the full variable domain: DSGVTQTPKHLITATGQRVTLRCSPRSGDLSVYWYQQSLDQGLQFLIQYYNGEERAKGNILERFSAQQFPDLHSELNLSSLELGDSALYFCASSVDSGTDNEKLFFGSGTQLSVL.

The chain couples TRBV11-3 to TRBJ2-7; 8 positions agree with TRBD2. Losses at the gene ends were 5 bases for V and 1 base for J; bases not matched to a gene: 10. There are 16 residues in the CDR3. Per germline, CDR1 SGHNT and CDR2 YENEEA. CDR3 DNA: TGTGCCAGCAGCCCCAGCGGGGGAGGTCCGTCCTACGAGCAGTACTTC. Translated, it gives CASSPSGGGPSYEQYF.

This clone was seen only once. V usage is TRBV27 and J usage is TRBJ2-3; TRBD2 aligns across 11 bases. CDR3 length equals 16 residues. Germline values: CDR1 MNHEY, CDR2 SMNVEV (reference sequence). Trimming took 4 bases from V and 4 from J; bases not matched to a gene: 7. The CDR3 nucleotides are TGTGCCAGCAGTTCTCTAGCGGGAGGATTTGCAGATACGCAGTATTTT. Residues: CASSSLAGGFADTQYF.

Only a few counts were recorded for this clone. The chain recombines TRBV4-1 with TRBJ2-5; a weak D match, TRBD2 (5 bases). The germline V gene has CDR1 MGHRA and CDR2 YSYEKL. The V and J ends lost 0 bases and 13 bases respectively, with 12 bases between them. The CDR3 contains 12 residues. The CDR3 is CASSQDLRDRYF. CDR3 nucleotides: TGCGCCAGCAGCCAAGACCTTCGGGATCGGTACTTC.

The V and J genes are TRBV6-5 and TRBJ2-7; 8 bases are a match to TRBD1. This CDR3 spans 13 amino acids. The germline CDR1 and CDR2 sequences are MNHEY and SVGAGI. CDR3 DNA: TGTGCTGCGAGGGACAGGAACTCCTACGAGCAGTACTTC. Translating it yields CAARDRNSYEQYF.

This rearrangement joins TRBV5-6 to TRBJ2-1; no clear D. Trimming left V 0 bases short and J 4 bases short, with 5 bases between. Looked up from germline, CDR1 is SGHDT and CDR2 is YYEEEE. The CDR3 runs 13 residues. The CDR3 protein is CASSLDRYNEQFF. The CDR3 DNA is TGTGCCAGCAGCTTGGATAGGTACAATGAGCAGTTCTTC.

The table lists this clone with a few counts. The chain employs TRBV5-1 and TRBJ2-1, with 7 bases matching TRBD2. Per the germline V gene, CDR1 is SGHRS and CDR2 is YFSETQ. The CDR3 runs 15 residues. The trim removed 1 base at V and 7 bases at J, leaving 8 bases unmatched. The CDR3 coding sequence is TGCGCCAGCAGCTTGAGATGGCGGGAGCCGAATGAGCAGTTCTTC. It is translated as CASSLRWREPNEQFF.